Presented here are 29 T cell receptor beta chains from one specimen sequenced in a study of CD4 T cells in relation to SARS-CoV-2 and coronaviruses. No antigen is known for these receptors. The assay was immunoSEQ multiplex PCR, and TCRdb's table has in-frame clones only and misses some. The sample holds some 40,000 clones, around four fifths seen once. The sample consisted of memory CD4+ T cells from PBMCs, cultured in vitro. These receptors were taken from an adult with COVID-19.

This clone appeared a few times. The J gene is TRBJ2-6, the V gene TRBV7-6, with D unclear. Trimming took off 5 bases at V and 2 bases at J, with 10 bases between the two ends. Germline values: CDR1 SGHVS, CDR2 FNYEAQ. The CDR3 runs to 15 residues. The CDR3 is CASSPVTAGANVLTF. CDR3 in DNA: TGTGCCAGCAGCCCAGTTACGGCTGGGGCCAACGTCCTGACTTTC.

The sample holds one count of this clone. The chain links TRBV15 to TRBJ2-2, with D possibly TRBD2 on 6 matching bases. CDR3 size: 16 residues. V was pared by 5 bases and J by 3 bases, with 16 bases between. CDR1 is LNHNV, CDR2 YYDKDF, per germline (reference sequence). For the CDR3, the DNA is TGTGCCACCAGCTCCAGCGGGCGGATATACACCGGGGAGCTGTTTTTT. It yields the protein CATSSSGRIYTGELFF.

The V call is TRBV27, the J call TRBJ1-3, with D perhaps matching TRBD1 (5 bases). CDR1 and CDR2 (germline): MNHEY, SMNVEV (reference sequence). The CDR3 totals 14 residues. Deletions cut 8 bases from V and 2 bases from J, with 13 bases between. In DNA, the CDR3 is TGTGCCAGCCGACCCGGGACGGCTGGAAACACCATATATTTT. This sequence encodes CASRPGTAGNTIYF.

This sequence joins TRBV5-1 and TRBJ2-6; a possible D gene is TRBD1 (6 bases). The CDR3 has 18 residues. V lost 2 bases and J 0 bases, leaving 15 bases between the germline ends. Looked up from germline, CDR1 is SGHRS and CDR2 is YFSETQ. CDR3 nucleotide sequence: TGCGCCAGCAGCTTCCGAGGACAGAGGGCCTCTGGGGCCAACGTCCTGACTTTC. Protein product: CASSFRGQRASGANVLTF.

The chain combines TRBV25-1 with TRBJ2-1, with 7 bases that match TRBD2. J lost 0 bases, V lost 4 bases, and 0 bases had no gene match. The CDR3 is 14 residues long. The germline V gene encodes CDR1 MGHDK and CDR2 SYGVNS. The CDR3 nucleotides read TGTGCCAGCAGTGGGACTAGCTCCTACAATGAGCAGTTCTTC. Residues: CASSGTSSYNEQFF.

This sequence joins TRBV19 and TRBJ1-2; TRBD1 matches 9 bases. The CDR3 sequence is 15 residues long. Germline assignment: CDR1 LNHDA and CDR2 SQIVND (reference sequence). The trim removed 7 bases at V and 4 bases at J, leaving 10 bases unmatched. The CDR3 sequence: CASIKGQGSSYGYTF. The CDR3 nucleotides read TGTGCCAGTATCAAGGGACAGGGCTCCTCCTATGGCTACACCTTC.

The chain uses TRBV19 and TRBJ2-2; 11 bases match TRBD1. The V and J ends lost 11 bases and 7 bases, in that order; junction bases with no gene match: 12. From germline, CDR1 is LNHDA and CDR2 SQIVND (reference sequence). The CDR3 covers 15 residues. The CDR3 protein is CAATGTGGLGGELFF. CDR3 DNA: TGTGCCGCCACCGGGACAGGGGGTTTGGGCGGGGAGCTGTTTTTT.

This clone was detected once. This chain links TRBV30 with TRBJ2-7, with 7 bases fitting TRBD2. Trimming removed 0 bases from V and 2 bases from J; junction bases left unmatched: 4. CDR1 is GTSNPN, CDR2 SVGIG, per germline (reference sequence). The length of the CDR3 is 14 residues. The CDR3 nucleotides are TGTGCCTGGAGTGTATCTAGCGGACCCTACGAGCAGTACTTC. Protein product: CAWSVSSGPYEQYF.

The chain combines TRBV7-3 with TRBJ2-1; possible D gene TRBD2, 6 bases. Germline assignment: CDR1 SGHTA and CDR2 FQGTGA. The CDR3 loop spans 14 amino acids. V lost 0 bases and J 3 bases, leaving 6 bases between the germline ends. The CDR3 DNA follows: TGTGCCAGCAGCTTAACTAGCGGCTACAATGAGCAGTTCTTC. Protein product: CASSLTSGYNEQFF.

The chain uses TRBV18 and TRBJ1-1, with TRBD1 identical over 7 bases. The V gene's germline CDR1 is KGHSH and CDR2 LQKENI. The junction had 8 bases not matched to a gene; V was cut back by 4 bases and J by 0 bases. This CDR3 spans 16 amino acids. In nucleotides, the CDR3 is TGTGCCAGCTCACGAGGGGGCTCGGGCCTGAACACTGAAGCTTTCTTT. It codes for CASSRGGSGLNTEAFF.

The chain recombines TRBV5-1 with TRBJ1-1; D is perhaps TRBD1 (6 bases). The CDR3 runs to 16 residues. Trimming took off 5 bases at V and 0 bases at J, with 17 bases between the two ends. From germline, CDR1 is SGHRS and CDR2 YFSETQ. The CDR3 sequence: CASSRSPGQMNTEAFF. Written as DNA, the CDR3 is TGCGCCAGCAGTCGTTCCCCGGGACAAATGAACACTGAAGCTTTCTTT.

The table lists this clone with a few counts. Written as DNA, the CDR3 is TGTGCCAGCAGTCCCACGGCCCCGCCAGAGACCCAGTACTTC. Encoded protein: CASSPTAPPETQYF. V is TRBV2 and J is TRBJ2-5, with D unresolved. The germline V and J ends were trimmed by 5 bases and 4 bases, with 14 bases remaining between them. CDR1 and CDR2 (germline): SNHLY, FYNNEI. The CDR3 is 14 residues long.

This clone is a singleton in its sample. This chain uses TRBV5-6 with TRBJ2-3, with 11 bases lining up with TRBD2. V lost 3 bases and J lost 6; bases outside the gene matches: 12. Germline V gene sequence: CDR1 SGHDT, CDR2 YYEEEE. The CDR3 runs to 17 residues. CDR3 coding DNA: TGTGCCAGCAGCTATATATCGCTAGCGGGAGGAAGGGATACGCAGTATTTT. Its translation: CASSYISLAGGRDTQYF.

This chain connects TRBV10-2 to TRBJ1-5; no clear D gene. The CDR3 sequence is 12 residues long. V was pared by 2 bases and J by 5 bases, with 4 bases between. CDR1 is WSHSY and CDR2 is SAAADI in the germline V gene. CDR3 sequence reads: CASSEPDQPQHF. The CDR3 bases are TGCGCCAGCAGTGAGCCCGATCAGCCCCAGCATTTT.

J is TRBJ2-7 and V is TRBV25-1, with 9 bases identical to TRBD1. The CDR3 is made up of 14 amino acids. Germline CDR1 MGHDK, CDR2 SYGVNS. V lost 6 bases to trimming and J lost 1 base; unmatched junction nucleotides: 4. The CDR3 loop reads CASRATGGSYEQYF. CDR3 in DNA: TGTGCCAGCAGGGCGACAGGGGGGTCCTACGAGCAGTACTTC.

The J gene is TRBJ2-7, the V gene TRBV28, with D hard to call. From germline, CDR1 is MDHEN and CDR2 SYDVKM. Between the trimmed V and J ends, which lost 2 bases and 5 bases, there was a span of 7 bases. This CDR3 region has 12 residues. The CDR3 loop is CASSLGVHEQYF. CDR3 DNA: TGTGCCAGCAGTTTAGGAGTACACGAGCAGTACTTC.

This clone occurred a few times. CDR3 residues: CASSVSPNNEKLFF. DNA for the CDR3: TGTGCCAGCAGCGTAAGTCCGAATAATGAAAAACTGTTTTTT. The chain is built from TRBV3-1 (or the pseudogene TRBV3-2) and TRBJ1-4, with unresolved D. Deletions cut 5 bases from V and 4 bases from J, with 11 bases between. Germline assignment: CDR1 LGHDT and CDR2 YNNKEL (reference sequence). The CDR3 totals 14 residues.

This rearrangement joins TRBV7-9 to TRBJ2-7; 7 nucleotides line up with TRBD1. This CDR3 is 15 amino acids long. V dropped 7 bases and J dropped 0; count of bases not matched to a gene: 9. Germline CDR1 and CDR2: SEHNR and FQNEAQ (reference sequence). The CDR3 here is CASTPLGQVSYEQYF. Here the CDR3 DNA reads TGTGCCAGCACCCCCCTCGGACAGGTCTCCTACGAGCAGTACTTC.

The gene calls are TRBV2 and TRBJ1-2; D is unclear. CDR3 length equals 14 residues. Germline CDR1 and CDR2: SNHLY and FYNNEI. V lost 1 base and J 2 bases, leaving 8 bases between the germline ends. As DNA, the CDR3 is TGTGCCAGCAGTGAAGGGGCGGAGAACTATGGCTACACCTTC. Protein product: CASSEGAENYGYTF.

The chain uses TRBV4-2 and TRBJ2-7; D remains unclear. V was clipped by 3 bases and J by 0 bases, with 12 bases between them. Germline CDR1 is LGHNA and CDR2 is YNFKEQ. The CDR3 is 15 amino acids. CDR3 nucleotide sequence: TGTGCCAGCAGCCACGAGGAGTCCAGCTCCTACGAGCAGTACTTC. This encodes CASSHEESSSYEQYF.

The V call is TRBV7-2, the J call TRBJ2-7; TRBD1 aligns across 7 bases. This CDR3 contains 14 residues. The V segment lost 3 bases and the J segment 4 bases; nucleotides outside the gene matches: 6. Germline V gene data show CDR1 as SGHTA and CDR2 as FQGNSA. CDR3 loop: CASSFGRGSYEQYF. For the CDR3, the DNA is TGTGCCAGCAGCTTCGGCAGGGGGAGTTACGAGCAGTACTTC.

The chain links TRBV10-1 to TRBJ2-1; TRBD2 matches 9 bases. In germline, CDR1 is WNHNN, CDR2 SYGVQD (reference sequence). The CDR3 covers 15 residues. J lost 4 bases, V lost 2 bases, and 3 bases had no gene match. The CDR3 DNA reads TGCGCCAGCAGTGAGACTAGCGGGCGATACAATGAGCAGTTCTTC. Residues: CASSETSGRYNEQFF.

This rearrangement joins TRBV2 to TRBJ2-7; 7 bases line up with TRBD1. V gave up 0 bases and J gave up 0 bases; unmatched junction bases: 8. Germline V lookup: CDR1 SNHLY, CDR2 FYNNEI. The CDR3 length is 17 residues. CDR3 nucleotide sequence: TGTGCCAGCAGTGAAGCGCCCAGACAGGGAAGCTCCTACGAGCAGTACTTC. It codes for CASSEAPRQGSSYEQYF.

The rearrangement joins TRBV6-2 or TRBV6-3 to TRBJ2-1; 12 bases match TRBD2. The trim removed 6 bases at V and 7 bases at J, leaving 7 bases unmatched. The length of the CDR3 is 15 residues. The germline gives CDR1 MNHEY, CDR2 SVGEGT. The CDR3 coding sequence is TGTGCCAGCAGCGGCGCCGGGACTAGCGGGAATGAGCAGTTCTTC. Translated, it gives CASSGAGTSGNEQFF.

V usage is TRBV21-1 and J usage is TRBJ2-5; the D call TRBD1 from the table was never checked on the DNA. TRBV21-1 is a pseudogene segment. The CDR3 runs 18 residues. The CDR3 DNA follows: TGTGCCAGCAGCAAAGCCGGGGGGTACAGGGGGTACCAAGAGACCCAGTACTTC. Its translation is CASSKAGGYRGYQETQYF.

This chain connects TRBV10-3 to TRBJ2-1, with D hard to call. CDR1 and CDR2 (germline): ENHRY, SYGVKD. Between the trimmed V and J ends, which lost 2 bases and 9 bases, there was a span of 8 bases. CDR3 length equals 12 residues. In DNA form, the CDR3 reads TGTGCCATCAGTGAGGCCCCCGGTGAGCAGTTCTTC. Amino acid sequence: CAISEAPGEQFF.

As regards this clone: Compared with germline, one end of the junction differs, possibly owing to a read error. This chain uses TRBV6-5 with TRBJ2-6; D unresolved. This CDR3 spans 14 amino acids. Germline CDR1 and CDR2: MNHEY and SVGAGI. This CDR3 is CASSYEGGPNVLTF. In nucleotides, the CDR3 is TGTGCCAGCAGTTACGAAGGTGGGCCCAACGTCCTGACTTTC.

The chain has TRBV10-3 and TRBJ1-1; D is perhaps TRBD1 (5 bases). The CDR3 runs to 12 residues. Germline V lookup: CDR1 ENHRY, CDR2 SYGVKD. With 3 bases removed from V and 3 bases from J, the gap between germline ends came to 5 bases. CDR3 in DNA: TGTGCCATCAGTGAAGGGGACACTGAAGCTTTCTTT. This codes for CAISEGDTEAFF.

A single count supports this clone. The chain is built from TRBV7-8 and TRBJ2-6, with D maybe TRBD1 (5 bases). This CDR3 has 18 residues. The germline CDR1 and CDR2 sequences are SGHVS and FQNEAQ. Trimming took off 0 bases at V and 7 bases at J, with 19 bases between the two ends. The chain's CDR3 is CASSLAGGPGLLANVLTF. For the CDR3, the DNA is TGTGCCAGCAGCTTAGCCGGTGGTCCAGGGCTACTAGCCAACGTCCTGACTTTC.